One and the same sample provided the 2 T cell receptor beta chains below, sequenced in a study of cytomegalovirus exposure and HLA in healthy donors. The PCR contained 60 Vbeta and 13 Jbeta primers. Repertoires were generated with immunoSEQ multiplex PCR, while TCRdb's copy carries only in-frame clones and drops some. The sample contains under 150,000 clones, more than 60% of which appear only once. The sequenced sample consisted of PBMCs. The receptors here all came from a woman aged 40 to 50 in good health and CMV-seronegative.

The chain is built from TRBV15 and TRBJ2-7; 10 bases map to TRBD1. The CDR3 has 15 amino acids. Losses at the gene ends were 5 bases for V and 3 bases for J; bases not matched to a gene: 7. CDR1 LNHNV and CDR2 YYDKDF come from the germline V gene (reference sequence). This chain's CDR3 is CATSYPGQGNYEQYF. CDR3 in DNA: TGTGCCACCAGCTATCCGGGACAGGGGAACTACGAGCAGTACTTC.

The chain uses TRBV18 and TRBJ2-3; tentative D call: TRBD2 (6 bases). The CDR3 runs 14 residues. From germline, CDR1 is KGHSH and CDR2 LQKENI. Trimming cost V 2 bases and J 2 bases, with 8 bases left between them. Written as DNA, the CDR3 is TGTGCCAGCTCACCAGGCGGGGCCACAGATACGCAGTATTTT. It yields the protein CASSPGGATDTQYF.